This is a list of T cell receptor beta chains from one sample in a study of CD8 T cells in Susac syndrome. Each CDR3 protein is one row after TCRdb ran MiXCR on the immunoSEQ multiplex PCR reads. Here the sample spans about 90,000 distinct CDR3 sequences, roughly 95% being singletons. Sequenced material: CD8+ T cells from PBMCs. Every receptor here comes from a human donor with Susac syndrome. Each CDR3 is given with its conserved first and last residue. A D gene is named only where the DNA matches it firmly. Rows give clone size only sometimes, using once, few, many, or a class for an expanded clone.

D | length | J | size | V | DNA | CDR3
NA | 13 | TRBJ1-2 | NA | TRBV27 | TGTGCCAGTAGGGGCAGGGTTAACTATGGCTACACCTTC | CASRGRVNYGYTF
TRBD1 | 20 | TRBJ2-1 | once | TRBV13 | TGTGCCAGCAGCTCAGTAGGTGTCGCAGAGGGCAGGGGGCCGATCAATGAGCAGTTCTTC | CASSSVGVAEGRGPINEQFF
NA | 14 | TRBJ2-1 | NA | TRBV5-1 | TGCGCCAGCAGCTCGGACCCCTCCTACAATGAGCAGTTCTTC | CASSSDPSYNEQFF
TRBD2 | 16 | TRBJ2-5 | NA | TRBV18 | TGTGCCAGCTCACCACCGATTGGCCTAGCGGGGGAGACCCAGTACTTC | CASSPPIGLAGETQYF
NA | 16 | TRBJ2-1 | NA | TRBV15 | TGTGCCACCAGCAGAGGCGCCCGGGTTGCGGGGAATGAGCAGTTCTTC | CATSRGARVAGNEQFF
NA | 13 | TRBJ2-1 | NA | TRBV12-3/TRBV12-4 | TGTGCCAGCAGTTCCGGACCCTCTAGTGAGCAGTTCTTC | CASSSGPSSEQFF
NA | 13 | TRBJ2-2 | NA | TRBV20-1 | TGCAGTGCTAGAGTTTTGAACACCGGGGAGCTGTTTTTT | CSARVLNTGELFF
TRBD2 | 16 | TRBJ2-1 | NA | TRBV4-2 | TGTGCCAGCAGCCAGTTTACTAGCGGGGGGTACAATGAGCAGTTCTTC | CASSQFTSGGYNEQFF
NA | 13 | TRBJ1-1 | NA | TRBV6-2/TRBV6-3 | TGTGCCAGCATCATAGCGGGGAACACTGAAGCTTTCTTT | CASIIAGNTEAFF
TRBD1 | 15 | TRBJ1-6 | NA | TRBV5-1 | TGCGCCAGCTCTCGGACAGGGAGGTATAATTCACCCCTCCACTTT | CASSRTGRYNSPLHF
TRBD2 | 12 | TRBJ2-1 | NA | TRBV20-1 | TGCAGTGCTAGGGACCTACTAGCGGGGTGGGTCTTC | CSARDLLAGWVF
NA | 12 | TRBJ2-5 | NA | TRBV6-5 | TGTGCCAGCAGCCCAAGCAGGGAGACCCAGTACTTC | CASSPSRETQYF
NA | 14 | TRBJ1-6 | NA | TRBV20-1 | TGCAGTGCTAGTTCGAGCTCCTATAATTCACCCCTCCACTTT | CSASSSSYNSPLHF
TRBD2 | 16 | TRBJ2-7 | NA | TRBV20-1 | TGCAGTGCCCGAGTTCTAGGACTAGCGGGTCCCTACGAGCAGTACTTC | CSARVLGLAGPYEQYF
NA | 15 | TRBJ2-1 | once | TRBV20-1 | TGCAGTGCCGACGTCGTACCCACTAGAGGTCTTGAGCAGTTCTTC | CSADVVPTRGLEQFF
NA | 12 | TRBJ2-3 | NA | TRBV27 | TGTGCCAGCAGTTTGATGGGGAGCCCAAAGTATTTT | CASSLMGSPKYF
TRBD1 | 15 | TRBJ2-7 | NA | TRBV9 | TGTGCCAGCAGCGTGCTCGGGACAGGGGGCTACGAGCAGTACTTC | CASSVLGTGGYEQYF
NA | 14 | TRBJ2-7 | once | TRBV20-1 | TGCAGTGCTAGAGTAAGGGGAAATACCTACGAGCAGTACTTC | CSARVRGNTYEQYF
TRBD1 | 16 | TRBJ2-2 | NA | TRBV6-2/TRBV6-3 | TGTGCCAGCAGCCCGGACAGGGCCCCGGGGACCGGGGAGCTGTTTTTT | CASSPDRAPGTGELFF
TRBD1 | 15 | TRBJ1-2 | NA | TRBV12-3/TRBV12-4 | TGTGCCAGCAGTAGCCAACAGGGGGTACGAGGAGGCTACACCTTC | CASSSQQGVRGGYTF
NA | 13 | TRBJ2-3 | NA | TRBV3-1 | TGTGCCAGCAGCGTCCGGGACCAACACGGGCAGTATTTT | CASSVRDQHGQYF
TRBD2 | 14 | TRBJ2-7 | NA | TRBV20-1 | TGCAGTGCCCCTTGGGAGGGATACTCCTACGAGCAGTACTTC | CSAPWEGYSYEQYF
NA | 16 | TRBJ2-5 | NA | TRBV6-1 | TGTGCCAGCAGTGAAGCCTGGGAGCCAGGGAAAGAGACCCAGTACTTC | CASSEAWEPGKETQYF
NA | 14 | TRBJ2-3 | NA | TRBV6-2/TRBV6-3 | TGTGCCAGCAGCCTTGGACAGAGCACAGATACGCAGTATTTT | CASSLGQSTDTQYF
TRBD1 | 16 | TRBJ1-6 | NA | TRBV23-1 | TGCGCCAGCAGCCCCGACAGGGCCCCAGATAATTCACCCCTCCACTTT | CASSPDRAPDNSPLHF
NA | 17 | TRBJ2-2 | NA | TRBV5-4 | TGTGCCAGCAGCACCCTAACGGGGTCCGAGAACACCGGGGAGCTGTTTTTT | CASSTLTGSENTGELFF
NA | 13 | TRBJ1-4 | NA | TRBV5-1 | TGCGCCAGCAGAACGGACCTCAATGAAAAACTGTTTTTT | CASRTDLNEKLFF
TRBD1 | 15 | TRBJ2-7 | once | TRBV20-1 | TGCAGTGCTGGCTCAGGGACAGGGGTTCGGTACGAGCAGTACTTC | CSAGSGTGVRYEQYF